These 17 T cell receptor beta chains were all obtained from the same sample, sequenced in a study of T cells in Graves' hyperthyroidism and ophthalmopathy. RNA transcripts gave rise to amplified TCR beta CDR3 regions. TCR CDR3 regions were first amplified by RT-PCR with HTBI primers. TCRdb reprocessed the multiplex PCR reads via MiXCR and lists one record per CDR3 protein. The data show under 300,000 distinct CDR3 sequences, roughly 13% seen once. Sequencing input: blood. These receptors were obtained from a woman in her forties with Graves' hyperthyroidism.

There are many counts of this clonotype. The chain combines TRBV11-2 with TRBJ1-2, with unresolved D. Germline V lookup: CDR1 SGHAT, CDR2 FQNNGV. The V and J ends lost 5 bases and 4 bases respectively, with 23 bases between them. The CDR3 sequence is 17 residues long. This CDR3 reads CASSPSGGQISLYGYTF. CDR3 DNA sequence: TGTGCCAGCAGCCCTAGTGGTGGGCAGATATCCCTCTATGGCTACACCTTC.

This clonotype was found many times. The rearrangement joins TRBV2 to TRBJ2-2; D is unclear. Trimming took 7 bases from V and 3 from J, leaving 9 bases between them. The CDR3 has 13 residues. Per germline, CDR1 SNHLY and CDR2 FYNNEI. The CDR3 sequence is CASKGPHTGELFF. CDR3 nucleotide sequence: TGTGCCAGCAAAGGACCCCACACCGGGGAGCTGTTTTTT.

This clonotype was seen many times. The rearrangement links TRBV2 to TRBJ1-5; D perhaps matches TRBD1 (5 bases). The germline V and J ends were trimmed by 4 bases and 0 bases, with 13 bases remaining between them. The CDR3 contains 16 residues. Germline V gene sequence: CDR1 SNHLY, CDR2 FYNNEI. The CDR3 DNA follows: TGTGCCAGCAGTGTGACAGTTCCGAATAGCAATCAGCCCCAGCATTTT. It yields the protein CASSVTVPNSNQPQHF.

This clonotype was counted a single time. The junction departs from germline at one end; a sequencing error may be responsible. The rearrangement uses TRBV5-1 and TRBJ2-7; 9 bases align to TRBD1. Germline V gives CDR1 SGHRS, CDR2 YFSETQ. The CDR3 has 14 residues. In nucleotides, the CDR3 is TGCGCCAGCAGCTTGGACAGGGGGCTCAACGATCAGTACTTC. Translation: CASSLDRGLNDQYF.

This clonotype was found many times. The CDR3 loop reads CASCSQRERNNEQFF. For the CDR3, the DNA is TGTGCCAGCTGTTCTCAGCGGGAGAGGAACAATGAGCAGTTCTTC. The chain joins TRBV2 to TRBJ2-1, with 8 bases matching TRBD2. Germline V gene data show CDR1 as SNHLY and CDR2 as FYNNEI. V lost 8 bases to trimming and J lost 5 bases; unmatched junction nucleotides: 11. The CDR3 spans 15 residues.

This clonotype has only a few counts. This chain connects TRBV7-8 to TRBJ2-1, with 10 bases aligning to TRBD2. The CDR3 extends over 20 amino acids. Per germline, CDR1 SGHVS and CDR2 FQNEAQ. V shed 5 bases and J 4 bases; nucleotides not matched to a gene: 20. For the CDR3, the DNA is TGTGCCAGCAGCCCCTCCCGGGGGAGCGGGAGGGCCCGGCCTTACAATGAGCAGTTCTTC. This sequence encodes CASSPSRGSGRARPYNEQFF.

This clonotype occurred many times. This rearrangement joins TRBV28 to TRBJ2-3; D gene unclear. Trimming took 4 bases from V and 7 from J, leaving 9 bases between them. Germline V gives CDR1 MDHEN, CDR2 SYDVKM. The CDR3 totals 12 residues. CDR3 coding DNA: TGTGCCAGCAGTTCCCTCCTCTATACGCAGTATTTT. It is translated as CASSSLLYTQYF.

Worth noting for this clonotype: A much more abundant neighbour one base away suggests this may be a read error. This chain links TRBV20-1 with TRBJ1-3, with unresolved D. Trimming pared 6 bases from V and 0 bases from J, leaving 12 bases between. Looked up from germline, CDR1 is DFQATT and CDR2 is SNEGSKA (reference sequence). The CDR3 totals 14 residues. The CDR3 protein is CSAPVGDSGNTIYF. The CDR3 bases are TGCAGTGCCCCTGTTGGGGACTCTGGAAACACCATATATTTT.

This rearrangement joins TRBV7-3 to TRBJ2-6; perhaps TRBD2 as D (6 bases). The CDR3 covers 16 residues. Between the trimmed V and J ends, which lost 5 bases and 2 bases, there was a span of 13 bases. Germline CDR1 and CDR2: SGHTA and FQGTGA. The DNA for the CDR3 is TGTGCCAGCAGCGCCCCCCGGGGGACTGGGGCCAACGTCCTGACTTTC. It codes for CASSAPRGTGANVLTF.

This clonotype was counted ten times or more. Here the CDR3 reads CASSRGQPYGYTF. In nucleotides, the CDR3 is TGTGCCAGCAGCCGAGGACAGCCCTATGGCTACACCTTC. The rearrangement joins TRBV6-1 to TRBJ1-2; D is possibly TRBD1 (6 bases). Trimming removed 6 bases from V and 4 bases from J, with 12 bases in between. Germline CDR1 is MNHNS and CDR2 is SASEGT. The CDR3 is 13 amino acids.

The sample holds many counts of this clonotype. CDR3 sequence: CATSRDLSVSQPQHF. CDR3 DNA sequence: TGTGCCACCAGCAGAGATTTAAGTGTTAGTCAGCCCCAGCATTTT. The V call is TRBV15, the J call TRBJ1-5; D gene unclear. Trimming pared 0 bases from V and 6 bases from J, leaving 12 bases between. CDR1 and CDR2 (germline): LNHNV, YYDKDF (reference sequence). This CDR3 is built from 15 residues.

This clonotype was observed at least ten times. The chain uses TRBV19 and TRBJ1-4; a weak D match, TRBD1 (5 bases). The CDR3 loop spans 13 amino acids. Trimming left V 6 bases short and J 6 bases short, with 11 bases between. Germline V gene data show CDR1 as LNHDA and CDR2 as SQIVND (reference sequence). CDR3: CASRKGRDEKLFF. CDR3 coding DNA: TGTGCCAGTAGAAAGGGGAGGGATGAAAAACTGTTTTTT.

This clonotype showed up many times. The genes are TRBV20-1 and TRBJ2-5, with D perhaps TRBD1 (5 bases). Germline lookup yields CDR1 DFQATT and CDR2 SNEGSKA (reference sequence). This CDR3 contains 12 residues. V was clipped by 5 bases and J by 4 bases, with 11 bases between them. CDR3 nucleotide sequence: TGCAGTGCTGCTCTAGGGGCAGAGACCCAGTACTTC. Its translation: CSAALGAETQYF.

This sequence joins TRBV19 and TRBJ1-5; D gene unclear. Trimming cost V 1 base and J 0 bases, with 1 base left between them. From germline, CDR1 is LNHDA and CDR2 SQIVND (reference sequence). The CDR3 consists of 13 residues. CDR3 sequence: CASSIASNQPQHF. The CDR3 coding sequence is TGTGCCAGTAGTATAGCTAGCAATCAGCCCCAGCATTTT.

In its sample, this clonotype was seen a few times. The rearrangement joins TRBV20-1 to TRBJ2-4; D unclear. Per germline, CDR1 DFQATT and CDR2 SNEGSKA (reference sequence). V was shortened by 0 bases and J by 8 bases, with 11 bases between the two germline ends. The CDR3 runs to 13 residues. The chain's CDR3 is CSARDRFADIQYF. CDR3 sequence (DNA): TGCAGTGCTAGAGATCGTTTCGCGGACATTCAGTACTTC.

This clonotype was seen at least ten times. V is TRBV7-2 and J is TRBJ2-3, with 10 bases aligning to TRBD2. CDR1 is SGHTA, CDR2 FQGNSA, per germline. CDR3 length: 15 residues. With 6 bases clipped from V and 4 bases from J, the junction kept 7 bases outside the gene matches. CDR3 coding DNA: TGTGCCAGCAGACCCGGGACTAGCGCGGCAGATACGCAGTATTTT. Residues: CASRPGTSAADTQYF. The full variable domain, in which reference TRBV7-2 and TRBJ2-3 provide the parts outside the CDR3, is GAGVSQSPSNKVTEKGKDVELRCDPISGHTALYWYRQSLGQGLEFLIYFQGNSAPDKSGLPSDRFSAERTGGSVSTLTIQRTQQEDSAVYLCASRPGTSAADTQYFGPGTRLTVL.

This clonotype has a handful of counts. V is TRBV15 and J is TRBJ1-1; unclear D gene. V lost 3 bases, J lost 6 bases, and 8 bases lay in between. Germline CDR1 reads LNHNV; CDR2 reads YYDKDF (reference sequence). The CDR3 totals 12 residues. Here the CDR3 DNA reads TGTGCCACCAGCAGTCGTCCGCCTGAAGCTTTCTTT. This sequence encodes CATSSRPPEAFF.